These 23 T cell receptor beta chains were all obtained from the same sample, sequenced in a study of blood T cell repertoires in COVID-19. Assay: immunoSEQ multiplex PCR; the TCRdb copy retains only in-frame clones and omits some. The table records nearly 350,000 clones, around 86% of them present only once. The sequenced material came from peripheral blood. The receptors shown here come from a woman aged 50 to 60 with COVID-19, enrolled during active disease.

Only one count was recorded for this clone. The chain joins TRBV6-6 to TRBJ2-7, with D possibly matching TRBD1 (5 bases). The CDR3 extends over 16 amino acids. Trimming left V 0 bases short and J 3 bases short, with 15 bases between. Per germline, CDR1 MNHNY and CDR2 SVGAGI (reference sequence). CDR3 bases: TGTGCCAGCAGTTACTCGAGCCCAGGGCAAGGCTACGAGCAGTACTTC. It is translated as CASSYSSPGQGYEQYF.

CDR3: CASSDPLRTGKVEAFF. The CDR3, as DNA: TGTGCCAGCAGTGACCCCTTGCGGACAGGAAAAGTTGAAGCTTTCTTT. V and J are TRBV2 and TRBJ1-1, with 7 positions matching TRBD1. The CDR3 length is 16 residues. Germline V gives CDR1 SNHLY, CDR2 FYNNEI. The J segment lost 7 bases and the V segment lost 3 bases, leaving 14 bases of the junction unmatched. The whole variable domain, filled in from reference TRBV2 and TRBJ1-1, reads EPEVTQTPSHQVTQMGQEVILRCVPISNHLYFYWYRQILGQKVEFLVSFYNNEISEKSEIFDDQFSVERPDGSNFTLKIRSTKLEDSAMYFCASSDPLRTGKVEAFFGQGTRLTVV.

V usage is TRBV29-1 and J usage is TRBJ2-6; tentatively, D is TRBD2 (5 bases). Between the trimmed V and J ends, which lost 3 bases and 0 bases, there was a span of 6 bases. The CDR3 consists of 14 residues. In germline, CDR1 is SQVTM, CDR2 ANQGSEA. The DNA of the CDR3 is TGCAGCGTTGACCGGGACTCTGGGGCCAACGTCCTGACTTTC. Its translation: CSVDRDSGANVLTF.

The gene calls are TRBV7-8 and TRBJ2-7; no definite D call. The CDR3 length is 13 residues. Trimming cost V 5 bases and J 4 bases, with 12 bases left between them. CDR1 is SGHVS, CDR2 FQNEAQ, per germline. The DNA of the CDR3 is TGTGCCAGCAGCCCTACCACGCGGTACGAGCAGTACTTC. Residues: CASSPTTRYEQYF.

The chain uses TRBV4-3 and TRBJ2-1, with 11 bases lining up with TRBD1. The germline V gene has CDR1 LGHNA and CDR2 YSLEER. The J segment lost 5 bases and the V segment lost 2 bases, leaving 8 bases of the junction unmatched. The CDR3 runs to 17 residues. CDR3 sequence (DNA): TGCGCCAGCAGCCAAAGGCACTGGGGACAGGGGGACAATGAGCAGTTCTTC. Translating gives CASSQRHWGQGDNEQFF.

The J gene is TRBJ1-4, the V gene TRBV30, with D maybe TRBD1 (5 bases). The CDR3 contains 14 residues. Germline CDR1 and CDR2: GTSNPN and SVGIG (reference sequence). The V end lost 4 bases, the J end lost 8 bases, and 17 bases lay between the germline ends. CDR3 nucleotide sequence: TGTGCCTGGACGGGACGTGGAGGGAACGAAAAACTGTTTTTT. Its translation: CAWTGRGGNEKLFF.

The chain links TRBV11-2 to TRBJ2-7; 10 bases fit TRBD1. Trimming took 8 bases from V and 6 from J; bases not matched to a gene: 7. Germline values: CDR1 SGHAT, CDR2 FQNNGV. The CDR3 runs to 13 residues. The CDR3, as DNA: TGTGCCAGCCTAGGACAGGGGGATAGCGAGCAGTACTTC. This codes for CASLGQGDSEQYF.

This sequence joins TRBV7-9 and TRBJ2-1, with a tentative D call TRBD2 (5 bases). CDR3 length: 16 amino acids. Germline CDR1 reads SEHNR; CDR2 reads FQNEAQ (reference sequence). The V end was cut by 0 bases, the J end by 9 bases, with 18 bases between. The CDR3 bases are TGTGCCAGCAGCTTAGCGCGGGCTGGGTGGAGAAGTGAGCAGTTCTTC. Its protein product is CASSLARAGWRSEQFF.

The V and J genes are TRBV29-1 and TRBJ2-7, with D possibly being TRBD1 (6 bases). V gave up 4 bases and J gave up 0 bases, with 13 bases separating them. Per the germline V gene, CDR1 is SQVTM and CDR2 is ANQGSEA. This CDR3 is built from 14 residues. CDR3 loop: CSVARDTSSYEQYF. The CDR3 DNA follows: TGCAGCGTTGCCCGGGACACGAGCTCCTACGAGCAGTACTTC.

The genes are TRBV6-5 and TRBJ2-1; the match to TRBD2 covers 11 bases. With V trimmed by 2 bases and J by 8 bases, 8 bases remained unmatched. The CDR3 is 16 residues long. Germline V gene data show CDR1 as MNHEY and CDR2 as SVGAGI. CDR3 nucleotides: TGTGCCAGCAGTTACACAACTAGCGGGAGTGGGGATGAGCAGTTCTTC. It codes for CASSYTTSGSGDEQFF.

The chain carries TRBV15 and TRBJ2-2; TRBD2 matches 9 bases. Germline V gene lookup returns CDR1 LNHNV and CDR2 YYDKDF (reference sequence). There are 16 residues in the CDR3. The V and J ends lost 4 bases and 6 bases, in that order; junction bases with no gene match: 9. The CDR3 nucleotides read TGTGCCACCAGCATCGGGCTAGCGGGATCGGCCGGGGAGCTGTTTTTT. Protein sequence: CATSIGLAGSAGELFF. The full variable domain, its missing parts supplied by reference TRBV15 and TRBJ2-2, is DAMVIQNPRYQVTQFGKPVTLSCSQTLNHNVMYWYQQKSSQAPKLLFHYYDKDFNNEADTPDNFQSRRPNTSFCFLDIRSPGLGDTAMYLCATSIGLAGSAGELFFGEGSRLTVL.

The V gene is TRBV20-1, the J gene TRBJ2-1, with 8 bases identical to TRBD2. V lost 3 bases and J lost 3; bases outside the gene matches: 1. Per germline, CDR1 DFQATT and CDR2 SNEGSKA (reference sequence). The CDR3 sequence is 13 residues long. CDR3 in amino acids: CSASSGNYNEQFF. CDR3 nucleotides: TGCAGTGCTAGTAGCGGGAACTACAATGAGCAGTTCTTC.

CDR3 in amino acids: CASSLAASGLAKNIQYF. CDR3 nucleotide sequence: TGCGCCAGCAGCTTGGCCGCGTCAGGACTAGCCAAAAACATTCAGTACTTC. The chain couples TRBV5-1 to TRBJ2-4, with D maybe TRBD2 (5 bases). Trimming left V 0 bases short and J 0 bases short, with 13 bases between. The germline V gene has CDR1 SGHRS and CDR2 YFSETQ. The length of the CDR3 is 17 residues.

The V call is TRBV18, the J call TRBJ2-2, with D maybe TRBD1 (5 bases). The CDR3 contains 14 residues. Trimming shortened V by 4 bases and J by 2 bases, and 8 bases separated the two germline ends. Germline V gene lookup returns CDR1 KGHSH and CDR2 LQKENI. The CDR3 here is CASSLDSNTGELFF. CDR3 bases: TGTGCCAGCTCACTCGACAGTAACACCGGGGAGCTGTTTTTT.

The chain joins TRBV7-9 to TRBJ1-1, with D possibly being TRBD1 (5 bases). The CDR3 contains 16 residues. Trimming shortened V by 5 bases and J by 0 bases, and 16 bases separated the two germline ends. Germline V lookup: CDR1 SEHNR, CDR2 FQNEAQ (reference sequence). CDR3 nucleotides: TGTGCCAGCAGCCCGGCGGGGGGGAGACTGAACACTGAAGCTTTCTTT. Its translation is CASSPAGGRLNTEAFF.

A single count supports this clone. The chain combines TRBV7-2 with TRBJ2-2, with 10 bases that match TRBD2. The CDR3 is 15 residues long. With 3 bases clipped from V and 4 bases from J, the junction kept 2 bases outside the gene matches. Germline-derived CDR1 and CDR2 are SGHTA and FQGNSA. CDR3 in amino acids: CASSFSGRTTGELFF. In DNA form, the CDR3 reads TGTGCCAGCAGCTTTAGCGGGAGGACCACCGGGGAGCTGTTTTTT.

V is TRBV30 and J is TRBJ1-5; 7 nucleotides match TRBD1. With V trimmed by 3 bases and J by 0 bases, 14 bases remained unmatched. The CDR3 has 18 residues. Germline CDR1 is GTSNPN and CDR2 is SVGIG (reference sequence). CDR3 nucleotide sequence: TGTGCCTGGAGCCCCAGGGGGACGCTCCTTTATAGCAATCAGCCCCAGCATTTT. Its translation is CAWSPRGTLLYSNQPQHF.

This clone appeared a single time. The rearrangement uses TRBV6-6 and TRBJ1-2; possible D gene TRBD1, 5 bases. This CDR3 has 11 amino acids. Germline values: CDR1 MNHNY, CDR2 SVGAGI (reference sequence). Trimming pared 7 bases from V and 6 bases from J, leaving 9 bases between. The CDR3: CASNIQDGYTF. The CDR3, as DNA: TGTGCCAGCAACATACAGGATGGCTACACCTTC.

The chain combines TRBV4-1 with TRBJ1-5, with 9 positions matching TRBD1. The CDR3 is made up of 14 amino acids. From germline, CDR1 is MGHRA and CDR2 YSYEKL. V lost 0 bases to trimming and J lost 7 bases; unmatched junction nucleotides: 1. CDR3 nucleotides: TGCGCCAGCAGCCAAGATACAGGGGGCCAGCCCCAGCATTTT. It yields the protein CASSQDTGGQPQHF.

The DNA for the CDR3 is TGCGCCAGCAGTGACCAGGGCAATGAGCAGTTCTTC. Translation: CASSDQGNEQFF. The chain is built from TRBV10-1 and TRBJ2-1, with D perhaps matching TRBD1 (5 bases). V was pared by 3 bases and J by 6 bases, with 6 bases between. Germline V gives CDR1 WNHNN, CDR2 SYGVQD (reference sequence). CDR3 length equals 12 residues.

The rearrangement uses TRBV19 and TRBJ1-1, with 8 positions matching TRBD1. The CDR3 consists of 16 residues. Germline CDR1 and CDR2: LNHDA and SQIVND (reference sequence). V dropped 10 bases and J dropped 4; count of bases not matched to a gene: 17. CDR3 sequence (DNA): TGTGCCACCGAACCCCGACAGGGGAAAGAGGGCACTGAAGCTTTCTTT. Amino acid sequence: CATEPRQGKEGTEAFF.

The chain uses TRBV5-1 and TRBJ2-1; 10 bases are a match to TRBD2. V lost 0 bases and J lost 3; bases outside the gene matches: 3. This CDR3 is built from 16 residues. Germline CDR1 reads SGHRS; CDR2 reads YFSETQ. The CDR3 coding sequence is TGCGCCAGCAGCTTGGTTACTAGCGGGGACTACAATGAGCAGTTCTTC. Protein: CASSLVTSGDYNEQFF.

Only a few counts were recorded for this clone. The V gene is TRBV30, the J gene TRBJ2-1; D gene unclear. The germline V and J ends were trimmed by 4 bases and 4 bases, with 8 bases remaining between them. This CDR3 is 12 amino acids long. Germline V lookup: CDR1 GTSNPN, CDR2 SVGIG (reference sequence). CDR3 region: CAWTSGYNEQFF. The DNA for the CDR3 is TGTGCCTGGACTTCGGGTTACAATGAGCAGTTCTTC.